The 25 T cell receptor beta chains below come from one sample, sequenced in a study of shared clonotypes between healthy human individuals. The assay was immunoSEQ multiplex PCR, and TCRdb's table has in-frame clones only and misses some. The sample lists millions of clones; roughly nine tenths were seen once. The specimen was naive CD4+ T cells sorted from blood. As to subset: CD45RA+ positively selected. Receptor source: a man aged 18 to 29 in good health.

The J gene is TRBJ1-2, the V gene TRBV25-1, with TRBD1 as a possible D gene (6 bases). The CDR3 loop spans 13 amino acids. V lost 2 bases and J lost 5, with 9 bases in between. CDR1 and CDR2 from the germline V gene are MGHDK and SYGVNS. As DNA, the CDR3 is TGTGCCAGCAGTGAACAGGGGAAATATGGCTACACCTTC. Encoded protein: CASSEQGKYGYTF.

Points on this clone: The sample carries other DNA sequences with the same CDR3. The chain carries TRBV28 and TRBJ1-3, with D hard to call. V lost 6 bases and J lost 6, with 9 bases in between. The V gene's germline CDR1 is MDHEN and CDR2 SYDVKM. There are 12 residues in the CDR3. The CDR3 sequence is CASSLGENTIYF. In nucleotides, the CDR3 is TGTGCCAGCAGCCTAGGTGAAAACACCATATATTTT.

The chain links TRBV5-4 to TRBJ1-5, with 9 bases aligning to TRBD1. The CDR3 consists of 20 residues. The ends lost 3 bases at V and 1 base at J; junction bases unmatched: 17. Germline V gives CDR1 SGHNT, CDR2 YYREEE (reference sequence). The CDR3 bases are TGTGCCAGCAGCTGGACTCCGGGACAGGGTGTTCGGGTAAGCAATCAGCCCCAGCATTTT. This encodes CASSWTPGQGVRVSNQPQHF.

Notes on this clone: This CDR3 is also generated by other DNA sequences in the sample. The gene calls are TRBV7-9 and TRBJ2-3; weak D call: TRBD1 (6 bases). Germline assignment: CDR1 SEHNR and CDR2 FQNEAQ (reference sequence). The length of the CDR3 is 13 residues. V lost 4 bases and J lost 3, with 8 bases in between. CDR3 sequence: CASSSQGTDTQYF. CDR3 bases: TGTGCCAGCAGCTCACAGGGTACAGATACGCAGTATTTT.

The chain recombines TRBV18 with TRBJ2-7; 9 bases match TRBD2. The CDR3 length is 15 residues. Trimming removed 6 bases from V and 0 bases from J; junction bases left unmatched: 6. Germline CDR1 is KGHSH and CDR2 is LQKENI. CDR3 sequence reads: CASSVAGDSSYEQYF. CDR3 coding DNA: TGTGCCAGCTCGGTAGCGGGGGACTCCTCCTACGAGCAGTACTTC.

The V call is TRBV5-1, the J call TRBJ2-3; D gene unclear. The CDR3 runs 15 residues. Germline CDR1 SGHRS, CDR2 YFSETQ. V dropped 4 bases and J dropped 0 bases, with 12 bases sitting between them. Here the CDR3 reads CASSGEYGSTDTQYF. The CDR3 region has the DNA TGCGCCAGCAGCGGAGAGTACGGTAGCACAGATACGCAGTATTTT.

V gene TRBV28 combines with J gene TRBJ1-1; D may be TRBD1 (5 bases). CDR1 MDHEN and CDR2 SYDVKM come from the germline V gene. The CDR3 totals 17 residues. Trimming took off 2 bases at V and 0 bases at J, with 16 bases between the two ends. This CDR3 is CASSLPREGFLNTEAFF. The CDR3 region has the DNA TGTGCCAGCAGTTTACCCAGGGAAGGGTTCCTGAACACTGAAGCTTTCTTT.

This clone was detected once. The rearrangement uses TRBV5-1 and TRBJ1-1, with a weak D call TRBD1 (6 bases). The V end lost 4 bases, the J end lost 8 bases, and 15 bases lay between the germline ends. CDR1 SGHRS and CDR2 YFSETQ come from the germline V gene. CDR3 length: 13 amino acids. The CDR3 DNA sequence: TGCGCCAGCAGCCCTAACGAACAGGGAGAAGCTTTCTTT. Translating gives CASSPNEQGEAFF.

This clone has just one count. V gene TRBV5-1 combines with J gene TRBJ2-7, with TRBD2 matching 14 bases. V was clipped by 0 bases and J by 1 base; unmatched bases: 3. CDR3 size: 17 residues. Germline values: CDR1 SGHRS, CDR2 YFSETQ. CDR3 nucleotide sequence: TGCGCCAGCAGCTTGGGGGGACTAGCGGGAGAATCCTACGAGCAGTACTTC. The encoded protein is CASSLGGLAGESYEQYF.

Only one count was recorded for this clone. The junction does not match germline at one end; this may be a read error. The chain joins TRBV28 to TRBJ2-1, with D maybe TRBD1 (7 bases). The CDR3 runs 13 residues. Germline V CDR1 and CDR2: MDHEN, SYDVKM. CDR3 sequence reads: CASSLLVGQGEVF. Written as DNA, the CDR3 is TGTGCCAGCAGTTTATTGGTCGGGCAGGGGGAGGTCTTC.

The chain employs TRBV5-6 and TRBJ1-2, with D maybe TRBD1 (5 bases). The V end was cut by 4 bases, the J end by 6 bases, with 13 bases between. The CDR3 sequence is 13 residues long. Germline CDR1 SGHDT, CDR2 YYEEEE. The CDR3 DNA sequence: TGTGCCAGCAGCCCTGGGGGTCTCAATGGCTACACCTTC. Translation gives CASSPGGLNGYTF.

V and J are TRBV9 and TRBJ2-1, with 13 bases aligning to TRBD2. Germline CDR1 SGDLS, CDR2 YYNGEE. V shed 3 bases, J shed 8 bases, and the junction held 2 bases outside the gene matches. This CDR3 contains 14 residues. The CDR3 here is CASSGTSGSHEQFF. DNA of the CDR3: TGTGCCAGCAGCGGGACTAGCGGGAGCCATGAGCAGTTCTTC.

The chain uses TRBV5-4 and TRBJ2-1; D perhaps matches TRBD2 (6 bases). The CDR3 has 15 residues. Germline loops: CDR1 SGHNT, CDR2 YYREEE (reference sequence). The V end was cut by 4 bases, the J end by 9 bases, with 20 bases between. The CDR3 DNA is TGTGCCAGCAGCAGTGTTGCGGGGTGGCTCAGTGAGCAGTTCTTC. Translating it yields CASSSVAGWLSEQFF. The variable domain in full, with the rest retrieved from reference TRBV5-4 and TRBJ2-1, is ETGVTQSPTHLIKTRGQQVTLRCSSQSGHNTVSWYQQALGQGPQFIFQYYREEENGRGNFPPRFSGLQFPNYSSELNVNALELDDSALYLCASSSVAGWLSEQFFGPGTRLTVL.

In regard to this clone: Other DNA sequences within the sample encode an identical CDR3. This chain uses TRBV11-3 with TRBJ2-2; TRBD1 agrees at 9 bases. CDR1 and CDR2 from the germline V gene are SGHNT and YENEEA. This CDR3 has 15 amino acids. The junction had 7 bases not matched to a gene; V was cut back by 5 bases and J by 6 bases. Written as DNA, the CDR3 is TGTGCCAGCAGCCCATCCGGGACAGGGCCCGGGGAGCTGTTTTTT. It yields the protein CASSPSGTGPGELFF.

This sequence joins TRBV29-1 and TRBJ1-2, with 7 nucleotides matching TRBD1. V shed 4 bases, J shed 12 bases, and the junction held 14 bases outside the gene matches. The CDR3 length is 13 residues. Germline V gene sequence: CDR1 SQVTM, CDR2 ANQGSEA. The CDR3 coding sequence is TGCAGCGTTGGATTTGTAACAGGGGACTCCCACACCTTC. The encoded protein is CSVGFVTGDSHTF.

This sequence joins TRBV25-1 and TRBJ1-2; D is undetermined. The V gene lost 6 bases and the J gene lost 8 bases, with 10 bases spanning the gap. CDR3 length: 11 amino acids. Per germline, CDR1 MGHDK and CDR2 SYGVNS. As DNA, the CDR3 is TGTGCCAGCAGAGTGACCGAAGGCTACACCTTC. As protein: CASRVTEGYTF.

The genes are TRBV9 and TRBJ2-1; 11 nucleotides align to TRBD2. The CDR3 has 17 residues. Unmatched junction bases numbered 7, after V lost 0 bases and J lost 5 bases. Germline lookup yields CDR1 SGDLS and CDR2 YYNGEE. The CDR3 sequence is CASSVGPGTSGNNEQFF. CDR3 nucleotides: TGTGCCAGCAGCGTAGGTCCCGGGACTAGCGGTAACAATGAGCAGTTCTTC.

The genes are TRBV7-2 and TRBJ2-3; D possibly uses TRBD1 or TRBD2 (5 bases each). The ends were cut back, 5 bases at V and 2 bases at J, with 20 bases in the middle. Per the germline V gene, CDR1 is SGHTA and CDR2 is FQGNSA. The CDR3 has 17 amino acids. This CDR3 is CASSPQGRAPPTDTQYF. CDR3 DNA sequence: TGTGCCAGCAGCCCCCAGGGACGAGCGCCTCCCACAGATACGCAGTATTTT.

V is TRBV7-3 and J is TRBJ2-1, with D unclear. Looked up from germline, CDR1 is SGHTA and CDR2 is FQGTGA. The CDR3 length is 13 residues. Deletions cut 4 bases from V and 6 bases from J, with 10 bases between. The CDR3 loop reads CASSSNSGNEQFF. DNA for the CDR3: TGTGCCAGCAGCTCAAACAGTGGCAATGAGCAGTTCTTC.

This clone was observed a single time. The junction differs from germline at one of its ends, possibly a read error. The genes are TRBV7-7 and TRBJ2-2, with D possibly TRBD1 on 6 matching bases. Germline V lookup: CDR1 SSHAT, CDR2 FNYEAQ (reference sequence). The CDR3 sequence is 14 residues long. As DNA, the CDR3 is TGTGCTAGCAGCTTAGCGCAGGGGACCGGGGAGCTGTTTTTT. Protein product: CASSLAQGTGELFF. Combining the CDR3 with reference TRBV7-7 and TRBJ2-2 gives the whole variable domain GAGVSQSPRYKVTKRGQDVTLRCDPISSHATLYWYQQALGQGPEFLTYFNYEAQPDKSGLPSDRFSAERPEGSISTLTIQRTEQRDSAMYRCASSLAQGTGELFFGEGSRLTVL.

The V call is TRBV21-1, the J call TRBJ2-3; the DNA was not used to check the table's D call, TRBD1. TRBV21-1 constitutes a pseudogene. This CDR3 is 16 amino acids long. CDR3 bases: TGTGCCAGCAGCAAAGCAACAGGGCCCACCACAGATACGCAGTATTTT. It yields the protein CASSKATGPTTDTQYF.

This clone was seen a handful of times. The V gene is TRBV7-9, the J gene TRBJ1-1; D is unclear. CDR3 length equals 10 residues. CDR1 and CDR2 from the germline V gene are SEHNR and FQNEAQ (reference sequence). The V and J ends lost 5 bases and 11 bases respectively, with 9 bases between them. The DNA of the CDR3 is TGTGCCAGCAGCGCAAGCGAGGCTTTCTTT. Translating it yields CASSASEAFF.

This chain connects TRBV7-2 to TRBJ1-2, with 9 bases fitting TRBD1. The CDR3 covers 14 residues. V gave up 8 bases and J gave up 6 bases; unmatched junction bases: 10. Germline V CDR1 and CDR2: SGHTA, FQGNSA. CDR3 loop: CASGLQGAGNGYTF. The CDR3 DNA reads TGTGCCAGCGGACTACAGGGGGCTGGCAATGGCTACACCTTC. Combining the CDR3 with reference TRBV7-2 and TRBJ1-2 gives the whole variable domain GAGVSQSPSNKVTEKGKDVELRCDPISGHTALYWYRQSLGQGLEFLIYFQGNSAPDKSGLPSDRFSAERTGGSVSTLTIQRTQQEDSAVYLCASGLQGAGNGYTFGSGTRLTVV.

V usage is TRBV29-1 and J usage is TRBJ1-1; D is unresolved. The V gene lost 4 bases and the J gene lost 1 base, with 10 bases spanning the gap. CDR1 is SQVTM, CDR2 ANQGSEA, per germline. The CDR3 consists of 13 residues. For the CDR3, the DNA is TGCAGCGTTGCTTCCGCGGCGAACACTGAAGCTTTCTTT. Amino acid sequence: CSVASAANTEAFF.

The chain recombines TRBV5-1 with TRBJ2-1; 7 positions agree with TRBD2. The CDR3 contains 16 residues. The ends lost 3 bases at V and 2 bases at J; junction bases unmatched: 8. CDR1 is SGHRS and CDR2 is YFSETQ in the germline V gene. The DNA for the CDR3 is TGCGCCAGCAGCTCGGGACTACCCTTTACCTACAATGAGCAGTTCTTC. Translating gives CASSSGLPFTYNEQFF.